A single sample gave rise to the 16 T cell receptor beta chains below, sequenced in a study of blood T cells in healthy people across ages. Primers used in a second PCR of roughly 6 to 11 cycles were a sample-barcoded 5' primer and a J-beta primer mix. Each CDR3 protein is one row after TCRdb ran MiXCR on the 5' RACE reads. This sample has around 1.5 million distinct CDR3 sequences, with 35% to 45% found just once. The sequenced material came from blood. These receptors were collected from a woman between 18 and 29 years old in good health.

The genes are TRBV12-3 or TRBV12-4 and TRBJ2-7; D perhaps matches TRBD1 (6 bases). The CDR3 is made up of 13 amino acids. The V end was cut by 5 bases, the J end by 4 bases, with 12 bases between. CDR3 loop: CASSGTTPYEQYF. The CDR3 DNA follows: TGTGCCAGCAGTGGGACAACACCGTACGAGCAGTACTTC.

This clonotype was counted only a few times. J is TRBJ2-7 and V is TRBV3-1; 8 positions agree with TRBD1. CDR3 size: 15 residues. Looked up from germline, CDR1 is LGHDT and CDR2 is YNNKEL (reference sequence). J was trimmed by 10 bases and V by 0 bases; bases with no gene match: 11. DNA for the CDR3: TGTGCCAGCAGCCAAGATTCCCCGGACAGGGCGGGACAGTACTTC. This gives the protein CASSQDSPDRAGQYF.

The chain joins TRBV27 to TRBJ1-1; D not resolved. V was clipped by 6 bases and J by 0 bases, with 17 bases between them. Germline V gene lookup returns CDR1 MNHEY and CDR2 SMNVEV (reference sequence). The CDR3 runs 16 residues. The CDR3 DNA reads TGTGCCAGCAGGCGGGGAGGTCAGGTGGTGAACACTGAAGCTTTCTTT. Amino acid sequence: CASRRGGQVVNTEAFF.

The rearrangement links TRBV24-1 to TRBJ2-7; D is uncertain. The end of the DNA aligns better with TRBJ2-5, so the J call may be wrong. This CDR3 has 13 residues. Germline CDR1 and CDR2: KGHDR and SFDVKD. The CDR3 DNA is TGTGCCACCAGTGAGGGGAAAGGGGAGACCCAGTACTTC. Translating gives CATSEGKGETQYF.

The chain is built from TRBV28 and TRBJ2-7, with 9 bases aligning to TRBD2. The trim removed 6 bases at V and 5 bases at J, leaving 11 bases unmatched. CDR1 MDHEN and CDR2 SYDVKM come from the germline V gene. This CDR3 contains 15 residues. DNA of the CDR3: TGTGCCAGCAGCTTTCCCGCTAGCGGGGTCAACGAGCAGTACTTC. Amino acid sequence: CASSFPASGVNEQYF.

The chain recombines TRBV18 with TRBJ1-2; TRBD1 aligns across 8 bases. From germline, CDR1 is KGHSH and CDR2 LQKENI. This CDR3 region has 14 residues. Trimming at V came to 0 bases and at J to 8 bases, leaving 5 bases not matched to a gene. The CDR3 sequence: CASSPPQGAMGYTF. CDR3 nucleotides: TGTGCCAGCTCACCACCCCAGGGGGCGATGGGCTACACCTTC.

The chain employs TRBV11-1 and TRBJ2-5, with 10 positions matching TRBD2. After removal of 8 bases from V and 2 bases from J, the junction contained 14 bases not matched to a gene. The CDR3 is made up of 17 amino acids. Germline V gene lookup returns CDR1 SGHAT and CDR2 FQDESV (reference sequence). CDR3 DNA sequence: TGTGCCAGCTCCTTACAAGGGGCTAGCGGGAGACAAGAGACCCAGTACTTC. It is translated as CASSLQGASGRQETQYF.

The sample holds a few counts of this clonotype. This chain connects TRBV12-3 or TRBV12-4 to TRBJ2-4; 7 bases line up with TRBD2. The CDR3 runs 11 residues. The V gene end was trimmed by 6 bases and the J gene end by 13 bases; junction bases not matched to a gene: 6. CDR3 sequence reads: CASRPGGEQYF. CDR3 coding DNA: TGTGCCAGCAGGCCTGGGGGGGAGCAGTACTTC.

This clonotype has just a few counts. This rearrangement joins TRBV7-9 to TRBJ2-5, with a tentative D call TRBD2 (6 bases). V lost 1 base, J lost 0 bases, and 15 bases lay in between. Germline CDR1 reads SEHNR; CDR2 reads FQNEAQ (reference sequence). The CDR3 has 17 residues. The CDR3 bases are TGTGCCAGCAGCTTAGTGACGGGAGCGAGATACCAAGAGACCCAGTACTTC. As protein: CASSLVTGARYQETQYF.

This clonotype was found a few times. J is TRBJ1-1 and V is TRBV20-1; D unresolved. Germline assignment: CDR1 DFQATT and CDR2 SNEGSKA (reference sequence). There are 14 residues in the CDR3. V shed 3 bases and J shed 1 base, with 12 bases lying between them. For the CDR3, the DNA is TGCAGTGCTAGCCCGAGTGCGGGGAACACTGAAGCTTTCTTT. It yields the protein CSASPSAGNTEAFF.

CDR3 loop: CASRASGGATYEQYF. In nucleotides, the CDR3 is TGTGCCAGCAGGGCTAGCGGGGGGGCGACCTACGAGCAGTACTTC. This rearrangement joins TRBV27 to TRBJ2-7; 12 nucleotides match TRBD2. The V and J ends lost 6 bases and 2 bases, in that order; junction bases with no gene match: 5. Germline CDR1 reads MNHEY; CDR2 reads SMNVEV (reference sequence). The CDR3 has 15 residues.

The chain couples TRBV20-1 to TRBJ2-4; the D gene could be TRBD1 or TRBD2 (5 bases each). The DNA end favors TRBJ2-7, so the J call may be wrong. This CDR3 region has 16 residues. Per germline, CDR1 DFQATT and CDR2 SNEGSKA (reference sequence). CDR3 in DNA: TGCAGTGCTAGAACGGGGACCACAAAAAATCCCTACGAGCAGTACTTC. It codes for CSARTGTTKNPYEQYF.

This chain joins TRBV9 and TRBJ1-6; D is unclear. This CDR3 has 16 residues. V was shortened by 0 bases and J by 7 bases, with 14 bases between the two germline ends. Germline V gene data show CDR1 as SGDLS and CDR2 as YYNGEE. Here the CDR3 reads CASSVVGNSRNSPLHF. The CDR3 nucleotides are TGTGCCAGCAGCGTAGTAGGGAACAGTAGGAATTCACCCCTCCACTTT.

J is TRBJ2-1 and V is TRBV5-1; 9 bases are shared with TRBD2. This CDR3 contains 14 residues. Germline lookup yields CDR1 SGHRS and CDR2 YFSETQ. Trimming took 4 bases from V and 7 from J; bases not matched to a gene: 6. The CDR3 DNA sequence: TGCGCCAGCAGCCGGAGCGGGGGGTTTAATGAGCAGTTCTTC. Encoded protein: CASSRSGGFNEQFF. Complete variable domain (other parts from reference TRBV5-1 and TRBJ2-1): KAGVTQTPRYLIKTRGQQVTLSCSPISGHRSVSWYQQTPGQGLQFLFEYFSETQRNKGNFPGRFSGRQFSNSRSEMNVSTLELGDSALYLCASSRSGGFNEQFFGPGTRLTVL.

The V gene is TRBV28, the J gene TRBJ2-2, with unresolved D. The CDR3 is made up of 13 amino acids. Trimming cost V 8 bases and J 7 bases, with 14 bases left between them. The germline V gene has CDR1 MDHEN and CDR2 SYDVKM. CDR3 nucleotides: TGTGCCAGCTCTACCTCACCGGTCGGGGAGCTGTTTTTT. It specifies CASSTSPVGELFF. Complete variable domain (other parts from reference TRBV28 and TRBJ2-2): DVKVTQSSRYLVKRTGEKVFLECVQDMDHENMFWYRQDPGLGLRLIYFSYDVKMKEKGDIPEGYSVSREKKERFSLILESASTNQTSMYLCASSTSPVGELFFGEGSRLTVL.

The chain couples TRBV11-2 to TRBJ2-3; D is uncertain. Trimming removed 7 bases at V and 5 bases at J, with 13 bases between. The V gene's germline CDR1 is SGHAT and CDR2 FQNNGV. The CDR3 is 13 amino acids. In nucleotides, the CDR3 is TGTGCCAGCAAGAGGCCGGACGTAGATACGCAGTATTTT. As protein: CASKRPDVDTQYF.